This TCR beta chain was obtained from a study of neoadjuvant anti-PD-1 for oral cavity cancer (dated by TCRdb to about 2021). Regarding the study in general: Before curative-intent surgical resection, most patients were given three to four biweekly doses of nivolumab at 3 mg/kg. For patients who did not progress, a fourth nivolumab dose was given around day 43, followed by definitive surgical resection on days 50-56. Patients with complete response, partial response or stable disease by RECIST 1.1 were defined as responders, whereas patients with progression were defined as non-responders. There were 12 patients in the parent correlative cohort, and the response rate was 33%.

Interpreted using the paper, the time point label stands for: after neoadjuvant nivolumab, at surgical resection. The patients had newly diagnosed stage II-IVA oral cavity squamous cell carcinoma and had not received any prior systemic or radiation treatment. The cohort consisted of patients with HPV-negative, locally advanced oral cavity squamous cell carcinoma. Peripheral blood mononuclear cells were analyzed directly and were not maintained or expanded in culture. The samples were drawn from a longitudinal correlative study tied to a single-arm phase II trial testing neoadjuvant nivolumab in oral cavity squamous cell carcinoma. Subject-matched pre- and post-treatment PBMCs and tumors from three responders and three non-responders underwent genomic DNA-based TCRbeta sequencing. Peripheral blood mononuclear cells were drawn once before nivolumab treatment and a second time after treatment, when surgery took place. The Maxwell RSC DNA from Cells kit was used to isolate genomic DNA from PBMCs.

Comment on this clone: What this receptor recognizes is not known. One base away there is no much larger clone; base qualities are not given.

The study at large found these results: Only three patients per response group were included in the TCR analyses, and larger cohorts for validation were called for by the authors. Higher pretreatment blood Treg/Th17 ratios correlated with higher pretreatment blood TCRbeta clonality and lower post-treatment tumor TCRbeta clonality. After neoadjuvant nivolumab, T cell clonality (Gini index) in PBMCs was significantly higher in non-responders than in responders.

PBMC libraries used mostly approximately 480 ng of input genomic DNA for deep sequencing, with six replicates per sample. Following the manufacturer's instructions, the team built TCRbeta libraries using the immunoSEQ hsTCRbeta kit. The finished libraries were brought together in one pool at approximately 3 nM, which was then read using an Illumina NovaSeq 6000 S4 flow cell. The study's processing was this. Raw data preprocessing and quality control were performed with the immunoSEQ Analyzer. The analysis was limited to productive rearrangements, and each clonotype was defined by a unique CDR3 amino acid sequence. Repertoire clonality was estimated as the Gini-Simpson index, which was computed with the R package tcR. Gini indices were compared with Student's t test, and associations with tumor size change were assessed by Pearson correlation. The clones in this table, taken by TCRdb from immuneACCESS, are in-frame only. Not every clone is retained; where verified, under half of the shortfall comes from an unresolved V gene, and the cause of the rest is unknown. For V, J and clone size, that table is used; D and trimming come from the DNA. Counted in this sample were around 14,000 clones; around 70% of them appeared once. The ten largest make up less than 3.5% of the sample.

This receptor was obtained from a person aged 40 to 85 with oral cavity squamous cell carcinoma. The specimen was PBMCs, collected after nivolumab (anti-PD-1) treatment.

The CDR3 amino acid sequence is: CASSSQGGTQYF. The DNA reads TGTGCCAGTAGTAGCCAGGGAGGGACCCAGTACTTC. The chain couples TRBV19 to TRBJ2-5; the D segment could be TRBD2, given 6 matching bases. The CDR3 numbers 12 residues from cysteine through phenylalanine. The kept DNA is CDR3 alone, 36 bases in frame from the first base. The germline V gene encodes CDR1 LNHDA and CDR2 SQIVND (reference sequence). V loses 4 bases of germline sequence and J loses 7 bases, and the interval between the two ends is 10 bases.